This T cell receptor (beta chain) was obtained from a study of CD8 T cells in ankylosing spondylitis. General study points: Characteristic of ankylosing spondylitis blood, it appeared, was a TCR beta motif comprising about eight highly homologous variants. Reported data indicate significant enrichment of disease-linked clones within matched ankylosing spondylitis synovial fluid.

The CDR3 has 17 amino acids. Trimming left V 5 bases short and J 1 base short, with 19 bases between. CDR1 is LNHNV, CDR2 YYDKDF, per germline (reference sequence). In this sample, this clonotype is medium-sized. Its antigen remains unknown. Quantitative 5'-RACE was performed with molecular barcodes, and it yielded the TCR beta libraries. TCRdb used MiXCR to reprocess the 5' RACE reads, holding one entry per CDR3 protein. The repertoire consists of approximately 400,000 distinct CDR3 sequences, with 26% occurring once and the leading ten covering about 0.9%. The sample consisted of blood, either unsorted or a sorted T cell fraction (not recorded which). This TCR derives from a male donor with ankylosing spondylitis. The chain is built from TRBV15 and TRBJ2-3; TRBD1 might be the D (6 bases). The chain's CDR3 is CATSRQAVGAGTDTQYF. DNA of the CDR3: TGTGCCACCAGCCGACAGGCGGTGGGGGCTGGCACAGATACGCAGTATTTT.